The rows below give T cell receptor beta chains drawn from one sample of a study of blood T cell repertoires in COVID-19. Some clones are missing from TCRdb's copy, which holds only in-frame ones; the method was immunoSEQ multiplex PCR. The sample consists of more than 200,000 clones, approximately 86% of them appearing once. Specimen: peripheral blood. Receptors were obtained from a man under 40 with active or convalescent COVID-19. The CDR3 runs from the conserved cysteine through the conserved F or W. The D gene is left open where the match is weak. Size is omitted from some rows. Given values are once, few, many or a class for expanded clones.

v_call,clone_size,d_call,j_call,cdr3_nt,cdr3_aa
TRBV19,-,TRBD2,TRBJ2-3,TGTGCCAGTAGATTAGCGGGGGGGCAGGCAGATACGCAGTATTTT,CASRLAGGQADTQYF
TRBV29-1,-,-,TRBJ1-2,TGCAGCGTTGAAGATTTTTTTGTCCAGGGAAGTCATGTGAATTACACCTTC,CSVEDFFVQGSHVNYTF
TRBV18,-,-,TRBJ1-1,TGTGCCAGCTCACCAGAGGGATTCACTGAAGCTTTCTTT,CASSPEGFTEAFF
TRBV5-1,-,TRBD2,TRBJ2-3,TGCGCCAGCAGCCTTACTAGCGGGGGAACTAGCACAGATACGCAGTATTTT,CASSLTSGGTSTDTQYF
TRBV12-3/TRBV12-4,-,-,TRBJ1-2,TGTGCCAGCAGTTTTGGGGGCGGAGGCTACACCTTC,CASSFGGGGYTF
TRBV5-4,-,-,TRBJ1-4,TGTGCCAGCAGCTTGGGAGGTGAAAAACTGTTTTTT,CASSLGGEKLFF
TRBV18,-,-,TRBJ1-5,TGTGCCAGCTCACCCTCTACCGATCAGCCCCAGCATTTT,CASSPSTDQPQHF
TRBV28,few,-,TRBJ2-3,TGTGCCAGCAGTTTACAGGGCACAGATACGCAGTATTTT,CASSLQGTDTQYF
TRBV19,once,-,TRBJ1-5,TGTGCCAGTAGCCATGACCTAGACAGCAATCAGCCCCAGCATTTT,CASSHDLDSNQPQHF
TRBV7-7,-,-,TRBJ2-3,TGTGCCAGCAGCCTCACCGGGGGCACAGATACGCAGTATTTT,CASSLTGGTDTQYF
TRBV6-4,few,-,TRBJ2-2,TGTGCCAGCAGGGCAGGAGGAACCGGGGAGCTGTTTTTT,CASRAGGTGELFF
TRBV4-1,once,-,TRBJ2-7,TGCGCCAGCAGCCAAGGAGAACAGGGCGGCAAATTCTCCTACGAGCAGTACTTC,CASSQGEQGGKFSYEQYF
TRBV7-9,-,-,TRBJ1-5,TGTGCCAGCAGTAGGGGGTCTGTTAGCAATCAGCCCCAGCATTTT,CASSRGSVSNQPQHF
TRBV4-1,-,-,TRBJ1-5,TGCGCCAGCAGCCAAGATAGCACGGAACGGCACCAGCCCCAGCATTTT,CASSQDSTERHQPQHF
TRBV9,once,TRBD2,TRBJ2-5,TGTGCCAGCAGCGTAGTGGCGGGGGTAGGGGAGACCCAGTACTTC,CASSVVAGVGETQYF
TRBV30,-,TRBD1,TRBJ2-1,TGTGCCTGTCTGCTCACAGGGGGAACCTACAATGAGCAGTTCTTC,CACLLTGGTYNEQFF
TRBV19,-,-,TRBJ1-6,TGTGCCAGCCAATTTAGCTCCTATAATTCACCCCTCCACTTT,CASQFSSYNSPLHF
TRBV19,-,-,TRBJ2-1,TGTGCCAGTTCTAGCGTTGTACGCAATGAGCAGTTCTTC,CASSSVVRNEQFF